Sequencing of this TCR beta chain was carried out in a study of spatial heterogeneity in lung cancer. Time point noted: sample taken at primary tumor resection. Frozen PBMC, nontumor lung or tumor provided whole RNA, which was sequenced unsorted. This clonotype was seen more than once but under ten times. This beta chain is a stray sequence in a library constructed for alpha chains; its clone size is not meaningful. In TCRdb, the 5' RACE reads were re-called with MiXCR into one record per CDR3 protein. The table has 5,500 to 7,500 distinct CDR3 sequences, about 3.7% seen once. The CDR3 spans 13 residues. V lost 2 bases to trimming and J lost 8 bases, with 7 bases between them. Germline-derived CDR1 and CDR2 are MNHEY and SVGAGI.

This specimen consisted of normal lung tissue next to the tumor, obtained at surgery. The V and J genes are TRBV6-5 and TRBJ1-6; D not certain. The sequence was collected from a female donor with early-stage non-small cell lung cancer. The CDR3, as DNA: TGTGCCAGCAGTTACAAAGGAGATTCACCCCTCCACTTT. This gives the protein CASSYKGDSPLHF.